One T cell receptor beta chain is described in this entry. The antigen is not known. This entry comes from a study of post-analysis software for immune sequencing data. Study-level results: Among 5 or 6 TRBV segments more frequent in patients than controls were TRBV5-6, TRBV5-1 and TRBV20-1. With F measure, samples from one preparation batch clustered together strongly.

Researchers reported that TCR beta cDNA libraries carried unique molecular identifiers. T cells numbering about 0.85 to 10 million yielded some 480,000 cDNA molecules. One entry per CDR3 protein results from TCRdb running MiXCR on the PCR reads. The sample has 600,000 to 750,000 distinct CDR3 sequences; approximately 59% are singletons. The CDR3 contains 13 residues. The germline V gene encodes CDR1 WSHSY and CDR2 SAAADI. Trimming removed 6 bases from V and 5 bases from J; junction bases left unmatched: 6. Sequencing input: blood. The receptor comes from a girl aged 2 to 10 with multiple sclerosis. The genes are TRBV10-2 and TRBJ2-5; 7 bases line up with TRBD2. CDR3 region: CASRRGGGETQYF. The CDR3 region has the DNA TGCGCCAGCAGGCGCGGGGGAGGGGAGACCCAGTACTTC.